The next 24 T cell receptor beta chains were all read from a single sample in a study of beta chain features in type 1 diabetes. The isolated RNA, all of it, was reverse transcribed, so expressed TCRB transcripts were what got sequenced. Clones were read by immunoSEQ multiplex PCR, and TCRdb kept only the in-frame ones, dropping some. The sample yields fewer than 150,000 clones, roughly 7.2% seen once. The material sequenced was central memory CD4+ T cells from blood. Receptors originate from a woman aged 25-40 years in good health.

The chain is built from TRBV5-1 and TRBJ1-4; perhaps TRBD1 as D (5 bases). The V gene lost 4 bases and the J gene lost 7 bases, with 26 bases spanning the gap. The CDR3 is 18 residues long. Germline CDR1 reads SGHRS; CDR2 reads YFSETQ. The CDR3 sequence: CASSRGAGNGRASEKLFF. CDR3 DNA: TGCGCCAGCAGCCGAGGCGCAGGGAACGGGAGGGCGAGTGAAAAACTGTTTTTT.

This clone was seen a few times. CDR3 sequence: CASSRGGGTSYEQYF. The CDR3 DNA follows: TGTGCCAGCAGCCGGGGTGGGGGCACCTCCTACGAGCAGTACTTC. The chain recombines TRBV5-5 with TRBJ2-7, with D possibly being TRBD1 (6 bases). This CDR3 contains 15 residues. The V gene lost 4 bases and the J gene lost 0 bases, with 14 bases spanning the gap. Germline V gene data show CDR1 as SGHKS and CDR2 as YYEKEE (reference sequence).

The chain links TRBV21-1 to TRBJ2-1; the table assigns TRBD1, which was not confirmed against the DNA. TRBV21-1 is labeled a pseudogene. CDR3 length: 12 residues. The CDR3 DNA reads as TGTGCCAGCATCAGGGGGGACAATGAGCAGTTCTTC. It specifies CASIRGDNEQFF.

This clone was seen more than once but under ten times. The CDR3 region is CASSLGQGAMNTEAFF. The CDR3 DNA follows: TGTGCCAGCAGCTTAGGACAGGGGGCTATGAACACTGAAGCTTTCTTT. The rearrangement links TRBV7-2 to TRBJ1-1; TRBD1 matches 10 bases. The junction had 2 bases not matched to a gene; V was cut back by 1 base and J by 0 bases. CDR3 size: 16 residues. CDR1 and CDR2 (germline): SGHTA, FQGNSA.

The table lists this clone with many counts. The chain links TRBV28 to TRBJ2-7; D gene ambiguous. The CDR3 has 13 residues. Germline values: CDR1 MDHEN, CDR2 SYDVKM. The V and J ends lost 6 bases and 2 bases respectively, with 11 bases between them. DNA for the CDR3: TGTGCCAGCAGCGAGACACAAACCTACGAGCAGTACTTC. Translation gives CASSETQTYEQYF. Based on the CDR3 plus reference TRBV28 and TRBJ2-7, the full variable domain is DVKVTQSSRYLVKRTGEKVFLECVQDMDHENMFWYRQDPGLGLRLIYFSYDVKMKEKGDIPEGYSVSREKKERFSLILESASTNQTSMYLCASSETQTYEQYFGPGTRLTVT.

This clone was counted between two and nine times. The chain uses TRBV6-1 and TRBJ2-1; D not resolved. The CDR3 is 14 amino acids. The V end was cut by 3 bases, the J end by 5 bases, with 11 bases between. CDR1 and CDR2 (germline): MNHNS, SASEGT. CDR3 sequence (DNA): TGTGCCAGCAGTGAGTCCCTTTTTAACAATGAGCAGTTCTTC. It specifies CASSESLFNNEQFF.

This clone was picked up a small number of times. This chain joins TRBV4-3 and TRBJ1-2, with 7 bases aligning to TRBD1. Germline CDR1 reads LGHNA; CDR2 reads YSLEER. After removal of 5 bases from V and 2 bases from J, the junction contained 5 bases not matched to a gene. This CDR3 is 14 amino acids long. The CDR3 DNA reads TGCGCCAGCAGCGTAACGACAGGGAACTATGGCTACACCTTC. Amino acids: CASSVTTGNYGYTF.

There are a few counts of this clone. This chain connects TRBV7-8 to TRBJ2-2; D ambiguous. V was shortened by 5 bases and J by 6 bases, with 7 bases between the two germline ends. Germline CDR1 SGHVS, CDR2 FQNEAQ. There are 12 residues in the CDR3. In DNA form, the CDR3 reads TGTGCCAGCAGCCTACGGGCCGGGGAGCTGTTTTTT. This gives the protein CASSLRAGELFF.

In this sample, this clone turned up many times. The gene calls are TRBV19 and TRBJ2-1, with D possibly matching TRBD2 (5 bases). This CDR3 is built from 15 residues. Germline CDR1 reads LNHDA; CDR2 reads SQIVND (reference sequence). The V end lost 1 base, the J end lost 5 bases, and 12 bases lay between the germline ends. The CDR3: CASSIGRGANNEQFF. The CDR3 region has the DNA TGTGCCAGTAGTATAGGCCGGGGAGCCAACAATGAGCAGTTCTTC. Filled out from reference TRBV19 and TRBJ2-1, the complete variable domain reads DGGITQSPKYLFRKEGQNVTLSCEQNLNHDAMYWYRQDPGQGLRLIYYSQIVNDFQKGDIAEGYSVSREKKESFPLTVTSAQKNPTAFYLCASSIGRGANNEQFFGPGTRLTVL.

Many counts were recorded for this clone. Other DNA sequences in the same sample also yield this CDR3. This rearrangement joins TRBV18 to TRBJ2-3; no firm D call. Trimming took 3 bases from V and 0 from J, leaving 7 bases between them. Germline-derived CDR1 and CDR2 are KGHSH and LQKENI. The length of the CDR3 is 14 residues. This CDR3 is CASSPTPSTDTQYF. For the CDR3, the DNA is TGTGCCAGCTCACCGACACCCAGCACAGATACGCAGTATTTT.

This chain links TRBV4-2 with TRBJ2-7; D gene unclear. Trimming took 0 bases from V and 2 from J, leaving 11 bases between them. Germline CDR1 and CDR2: LGHNA and YNFKEQ. CDR3 size: 15 residues. CDR3 nucleotide sequence: TGTGCCAGCAGCCAAGATTGGGCGCATACCTACGAGCAGTACTTC. Protein: CASSQDWAHTYEQYF.

This clone turned up a few times. The gene calls are TRBV28 and TRBJ1-5, with 12 positions matching TRBD1. Germline loops: CDR1 MDHEN, CDR2 SYDVKM. The CDR3 is 16 amino acids. V dropped 3 bases and J dropped 4; count of bases not matched to a gene: 4. The CDR3: CASSLGTGGENQPQHF. Here the CDR3 DNA reads TGTGCCAGCAGTTTGGGGACAGGGGGCGAGAATCAGCCCCAGCATTTT.

Only a few counts were recorded for this clone. V and J are TRBV7-3 and TRBJ2-6, with TRBD2 as a possible D gene (6 bases). The ends were cut back, 2 bases at V and 4 bases at J, with 9 bases in the middle. Germline V lookup: CDR1 SGHTA, CDR2 FQGTGA. CDR3 length equals 15 residues. DNA for the CDR3: TGTGCCAGCAGCTTAGGCGGGGCCGGGGCCAACGTCCTGACTTTC. As protein: CASSLGGAGANVLTF.

The rearrangement uses TRBV2 and TRBJ2-1, with a possible D match to TRBD2 (6 bases). CDR3 length: 12 residues. Trimming left V 7 bases short and J 6 bases short, with 10 bases between. Per germline, CDR1 SNHLY and CDR2 FYNNEI. CDR3 nucleotide sequence: TGTGCCAGCACCAGACTAGTCAATGAGCAGTTCTTC. Its translation: CASTRLVNEQFF.

The chain carries TRBV7-2 and TRBJ2-7; tentative D call: TRBD2 (5 bases). Trimming cost V 5 bases and J 3 bases, with 11 bases left between them. The CDR3 runs to 13 residues. Germline CDR1 and CDR2: SGHTA and FQGNSA. DNA of the CDR3: TGTGCCAGCAGCCTTTACAGCGGCTACGAGCAGTACTTC. Protein product: CASSLYSGYEQYF.

The chain combines TRBV7-2 with TRBJ1-1; 8 bases are shared with TRBD1. Germline lookup yields CDR1 SGHTA and CDR2 FQGNSA. The CDR3 extends over 14 amino acids. Trimming cost V 5 bases and J 5 bases; bases outside gene matches: 7. CDR3 in amino acids: CASSPPGQETEAFF. CDR3 coding DNA: TGTGCCAGCAGCCCCCCGGGACAGGAAACTGAAGCTTTCTTT.

The rearrangement links TRBV11-3 to TRBJ2-7; TRBD1 matches at 9 bases. The CDR3 loop spans 15 amino acids. With 5 bases clipped from V and 2 bases from J, the junction kept 7 bases outside the gene matches. Germline CDR1 SGHNT, CDR2 YENEEA. In nucleotides, the CDR3 is TGTGCCAGCAGCCTGGGGACAGGGATGACCTACGAGCAGTACTTC. It translates to CASSLGTGMTYEQYF.

This clone has ten or more counts. This rearrangement joins TRBV2 to TRBJ2-1; D gene unclear. Per the germline V gene, CDR1 is SNHLY and CDR2 is FYNNEI. V lost 3 bases and J lost 4, with 4 bases in between. This CDR3 has 12 amino acids. CDR3 region: CASSEQYNEQFF. In nucleotides, the CDR3 is TGTGCCAGCAGTGAGCAGTACAATGAGCAGTTCTTC.

V gene TRBV7-2 combines with J gene TRBJ2-3; the match to TRBD1 covers 8 bases. Germline CDR1 reads SGHTA; CDR2 reads FQGNSA. Germline trimming cut 5 bases from V and 3 bases from J; bases unmatched to any gene: 7. This CDR3 has 15 residues. In nucleotides, the CDR3 is TGTGCCAGCAGCCGTAGCGGACAGGGAACAGATACGCAGTATTTT. The encoded protein is CASSRSGQGTDTQYF.

V and J are TRBV27 and TRBJ2-5; D is undetermined. The CDR3 is 13 residues long. Germline V lookup: CDR1 MNHEY, CDR2 SMNVEV (reference sequence). The ends were cut back, 3 bases at V and 5 bases at J, with 10 bases in the middle. The CDR3 spells CASSLTWAETQYF. CDR3 in DNA: TGTGCCAGCAGTTTGACCTGGGCGGAGACCCAGTACTTC.

The chain uses TRBV18 and TRBJ2-7, with 7 positions matching TRBD2. CDR3 size: 16 residues. The germline gives CDR1 KGHSH, CDR2 LQKENI. After removal of 2 bases from V and 1 base from J, the junction contained 8 bases not matched to a gene. The CDR3 reads CASSPTGAGTSYEQYF. The CDR3 DNA sequence: TGTGCCAGCTCACCAACAGGAGCGGGAACGTCCTACGAGCAGTACTTC.

The chain is built from TRBV11-2 and TRBJ2-3; D not resolved. The V and J ends lost 4 bases and 5 bases respectively, with 7 bases between them. The V gene's germline CDR1 is SGHAT and CDR2 FQNNGV. There are 12 residues in the CDR3. Here the CDR3 reads CASSSLRDTQYF. In DNA form, the CDR3 reads TGTGCCAGCAGCTCACTAAGAGATACGCAGTATTTT. Supplemented by reference TRBV11-2 and TRBJ2-3, the full variable domain reads EAGVAQSPRYKIIEKRQSVAFWCNPISGHATLYWYQQILGQGPKLLIQFQNNGVVDDSQLPKDRFSAERLKGVDSTLKIQPAKLEDSAVYLCASSSLRDTQYFGPGTRLTVL.

The CDR3 nucleotides read TGCAGCGTTGAAAGGTTAGCGGGAGGCAGGTACAATGAGCAGTTCTTC. This translates into CSVERLAGGRYNEQFF. The chain links TRBV29-1 to TRBJ2-1, with 10 bases that match TRBD2. The CDR3 has 16 amino acids. The trim removed 2 bases at V and 4 bases at J, leaving 8 bases unmatched. Germline V CDR1 and CDR2: SQVTM, ANQGSEA.

In this sample, this clone turned up many times. The gene calls are TRBV4-2 and TRBJ1-5; weak D call: TRBD1 (5 bases). CDR3 length equals 15 residues. V lost 1 base to trimming and J lost 1 base, with 8 bases between them. Germline V CDR1 and CDR2: LGHNA, YNFKEQ. The CDR3 region has the DNA TGTGCCAGCAGCCAAGGCCAGGGAAGCAATCAGCCCCAGCATTTT. This translates into CASSQGQGSNQPQHF.